This T cell receptor (beta chain) is drawn from a study of regulatory T cells in long-lasting Graves disease. Germline V CDR1 and CDR2: MNHEY, SMNVEV (reference sequence). This CDR3 has 13 amino acids. V dropped 6 bases and J dropped 9 bases, with 15 bases sitting between them. With iRepertoire HTBI primers and Arm-PCR of CDR3 regions, TCR beta libraries were built. TCRdb processed the multiplex PCR reads anew with MiXCR; each CDR3 protein has one entry. The top ten clones hold approximately 7.8% of a sample with around 450,000 distinct CDR3 sequences, around 16% of them seen once. This clonotype occurred many times. Indicated time point: newly diagnosed GD, antithyroid drugs for less than 3 months. Preparation of the TCR library used RNA extracted from PBMCs. The same data also contributed to another study, on T cells in Graves' hyperthyroidism and ophthalmopathy.

The TCR sequence derives from a middle-aged woman with Graves disease. V and J are TRBV27 and TRBJ2-1; tentative D call: TRBD2 (5 bases). The material was peripheral blood mononuclear cells (PBMCs), obtained at new diagnosis, from a patient treated with antithyroid drugs. Here the CDR3 reads CASRPLLGSEQFF. CDR3 sequence (DNA): TGTGCCAGCAGACCTTTGCTAGGGAGTGAGCAGTTCTTC.